Detailed here is one TCR beta chain. The data stem from a study of CD8+CD57+ T cells in acquired aplastic anemia. As for the study in general: Sorted CD4+ and CD8+ cells gave a mean 3.2 ug DNA, range roughly 0.18 to 30 ug.

Patients chosen for sequencing had CD8+CD57+ cells that had expanded, as shown by flow cytometry. Profiling of TCR beta VDJ combinations and CDR3 sequences used genomic DNA as template. TCRdb redid the calling of the reads with MiXCR, one entry per CDR3 protein. The table lists under 200,000 distinct CDR3 sequences, 45% to 50% of them singletons. The germline gives CDR1 DFQATT, CDR2 SNEGSKA (reference sequence). This CDR3 is 13 amino acids long. J gave up 1 base and V 7 bases, and 6 bases lay outside the gene matches. The chain is built from TRBV20-1 and TRBJ2-7, with 8 bases fitting TRBD2. The material sequenced was sorted CD4+, CD8+, or CD8+CD57+ T cells (not recorded which) from PBMCs. This clonotype was obtained from a human donor with aplastic anemia. DNA for the CDR3: TGCAGTGAGGGGCTAGCGGGTTCCTACGAGCAGTACTTC. Its protein is CSEGLAGSYEQYF.